This T cell receptor beta chain was sequenced for a study of glioma-infiltrating T cells (dated by TCRdb to 2016 to 2017). Looking at the study overall: TCR alpha- and beta-chain repertoires were sequenced from glioma tissue, non-neoplastic brain tissue and matched peripheral blood mononuclear cells. The paired cohort comprised three low-grade glioma patients, 8 or 9 primary glioblastoma patients and three non-glioma patients contributing non-neoplastic brain tissue. To measure how far tissue and blood T-cell populations diverged, each tissue-infiltrating repertoire was compared against the peripheral blood repertoire of the same patient.

The study at large found these results: Tissue and blood shared very few CDR3 sequences, a result attributed to high CDR3 diversity and limited sampling. VJ-independent divergence between tissue and blood was lower than expected in non-neoplastic patients but higher than expected in all gliomas, particularly low-grade gliomas. Group comparisons rested on small numbers: three non-neoplastic, three low-grade glioma and several glioblastoma patients.

The iRepertoire nested amplicon-rescue multiplex PCR (arm-PCR) platform was used to amplify TCR alpha and beta CDR3 regions from RNA. The input for one-step reverse transcription and amplification was about 95-450 ng of either tissue mRNA or PBMC total RNA. Following bead purification, Illumina adapters were added through a secondary multiplex PCR, and the libraries were then gel-purified between 200 and 400 bp. Libraries carried internal 6-nucleotide barcodes used for demultiplexing. Sequencing of the libraries was done on an Illumina MiSeq using 2x220 or 2x250 nucleotide paired-end reads. The authors' analysis ran thus. Paired reads were merged using FLASH 1.2.11 and were aligned to the GRCh37 human genome using BWA-MEM, after which TRA and TRB reads were extracted. For V and J assignment, an IMGT-derived reference of cassette sequences and CDR3 motifs that included pseudogenes was used. Reads were translated in three frames, and productive CDR3s were defined by a C…FGXG motif without stop codons. A clonotype was defined as a unique combination of a V-J cassette pair and a CDR3 amino acid sequence. Filtering of reads was based on Hamming distance, with the threshold set by the sequence error rate of each sample in mapped regions. Starting from the raw public reads, TCRdb applied fastp trimming at Q25, assembled clones with MiXCR and retained in-frame beta chains. For every CDR3 protein sequence, its rows merge into one entry that carries the most common genes and DNA. TCRdb's processing, not the authors', yielded these V and J calls. The sample records some 110,000 distinct CDR3 sequences, around 23% of which are singletons. The ten largest clones add up to approximately 16% of the sample.

Taken from cysteine to phenylalanine, the CDR3 has 15 residues. The only DNA kept is the CDR3, 45 bases in frame from the first base. Relative to germline, V is 5 bases shorter and J is 5 bases shorter, with 16 bases between their ends. As encoded in the germline V gene (reference sequence), CDR1 is SGHAT while CDR2 is FQDESV. This clonotype was seen a handful of times. Its antigen remains unidentified. Nothing much larger sits one base from this clone, and base qualities are not available. The chain links TRBV11-1 with TRBJ2-1; the D gene is possibly TRBD2, with 5 bases matching. Sequencing was carried out using glioma tissue, nonneoplastic brain tissue, or PBMCs (not recorded which). The TCR comes from a human donor with low-grade glioma or glioblastoma, undergoing nonglioma brain surgery, or in good health (not recorded which). The nucleotide sequence is given as TGTGCCAGCAGCCCTCTTAGGACTGGACACAATGAGCAGTTCTTC. This gives the protein CASSPLRTGHNEQFF. Beyond the CDR3, the reference TRBV11-1 and TRBJ2-1 genes provide the residues; the full variable domain reads: EAEVAQSPRYKITEKSQAVAFWCDPISGHATLYWYRQILGQGPELLVQFQDESVVDDSQLPKDRFSAERLKGVDSTLKIQPAELGDSAMYLCASSPLRTGHNEQFFGPGTRLTVL.